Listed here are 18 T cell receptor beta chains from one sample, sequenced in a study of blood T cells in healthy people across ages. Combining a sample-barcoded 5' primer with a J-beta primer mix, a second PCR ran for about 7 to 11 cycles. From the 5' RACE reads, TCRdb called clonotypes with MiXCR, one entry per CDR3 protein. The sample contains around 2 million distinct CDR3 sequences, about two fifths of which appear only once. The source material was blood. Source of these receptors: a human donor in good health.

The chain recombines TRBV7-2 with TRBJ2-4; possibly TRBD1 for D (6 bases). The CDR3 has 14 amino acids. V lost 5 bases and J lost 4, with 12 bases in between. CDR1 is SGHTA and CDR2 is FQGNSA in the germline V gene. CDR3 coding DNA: TGTGCCAGCAGCCCCGCAGGGGATAAAAACATTCAGTACTTC. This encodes CASSPAGDKNIQYF.

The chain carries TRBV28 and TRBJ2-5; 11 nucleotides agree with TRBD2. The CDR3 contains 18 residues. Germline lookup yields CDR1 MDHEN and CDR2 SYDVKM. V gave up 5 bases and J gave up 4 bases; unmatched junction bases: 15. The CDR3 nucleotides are TGTGCCAGCAGTATGGGGGGGACTAGCGGTCCTAACACAGAGACCCAGTACTTC. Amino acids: CASSMGGTSGPNTETQYF.

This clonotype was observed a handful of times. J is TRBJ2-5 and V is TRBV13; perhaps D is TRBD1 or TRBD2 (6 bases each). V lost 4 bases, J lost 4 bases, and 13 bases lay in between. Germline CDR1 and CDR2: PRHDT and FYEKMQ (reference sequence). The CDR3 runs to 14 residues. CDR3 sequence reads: CASSSRGPGETQYF. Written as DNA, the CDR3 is TGTGCCAGCAGCTCCCGGGGGCCGGGAGAGACCCAGTACTTC.

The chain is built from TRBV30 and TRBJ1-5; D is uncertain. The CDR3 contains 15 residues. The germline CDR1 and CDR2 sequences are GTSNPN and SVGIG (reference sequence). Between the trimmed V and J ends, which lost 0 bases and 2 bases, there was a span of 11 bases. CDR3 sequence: CAWSVGGRGNQPQHF. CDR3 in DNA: TGTGCCTGGAGTGTGGGAGGACGAGGCAATCAGCCCCAGCATTTT.

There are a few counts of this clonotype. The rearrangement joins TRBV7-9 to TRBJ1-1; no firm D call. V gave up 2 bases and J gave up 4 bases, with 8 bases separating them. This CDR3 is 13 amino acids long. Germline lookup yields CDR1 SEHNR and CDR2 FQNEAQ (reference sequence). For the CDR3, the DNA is TGTGCCAGCAGCTTAAAAGAAGGCACTGAAGCTTTCTTT. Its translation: CASSLKEGTEAFF.

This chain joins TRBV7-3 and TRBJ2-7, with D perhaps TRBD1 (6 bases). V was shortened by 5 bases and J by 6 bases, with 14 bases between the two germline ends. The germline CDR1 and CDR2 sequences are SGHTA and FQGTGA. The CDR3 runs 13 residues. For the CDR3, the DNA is TGTGCCAGCAGCCAATATCAGGGGATCGAGCAGTACTTC. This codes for CASSQYQGIEQYF. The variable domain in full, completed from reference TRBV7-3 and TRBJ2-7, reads GAGVSQTPSNKVTEKGKYVELRCDPISGHTALYWYRQSLGQGPEFLIYFQGTGAADDSGLPNDRFFAVRPEGSVSTLKIQRTERGDSAVYLCASSQYQGIEQYFGPGTRLTVT.

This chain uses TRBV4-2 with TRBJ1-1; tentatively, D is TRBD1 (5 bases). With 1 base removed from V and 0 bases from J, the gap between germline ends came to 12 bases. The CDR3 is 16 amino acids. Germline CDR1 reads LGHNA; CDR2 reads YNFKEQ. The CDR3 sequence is CASSQGPRQMNTEAFF. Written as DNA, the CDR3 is TGTGCCAGCAGCCAAGGCCCCCGACAGATGAACACTGAAGCTTTCTTT.

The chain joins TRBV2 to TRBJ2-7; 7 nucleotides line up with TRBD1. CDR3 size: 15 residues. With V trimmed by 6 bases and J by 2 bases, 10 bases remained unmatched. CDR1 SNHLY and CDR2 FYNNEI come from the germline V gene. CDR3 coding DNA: TGTGCCAGCAGCAGGTTACAGGGGTCAACCTACGAGCAGTACTTC. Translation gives CASSRLQGSTYEQYF. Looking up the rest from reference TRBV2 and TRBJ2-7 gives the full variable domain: EPEVTQTPSHQVTQMGQEVILRCVPISNHLYFYWYRQILGQKVEFLVSFYNNEISEKSEIFDDQFSVERPDGSNFTLKIRSTKLEDSAMYFCASSRLQGSTYEQYFGPGTRLTVT.

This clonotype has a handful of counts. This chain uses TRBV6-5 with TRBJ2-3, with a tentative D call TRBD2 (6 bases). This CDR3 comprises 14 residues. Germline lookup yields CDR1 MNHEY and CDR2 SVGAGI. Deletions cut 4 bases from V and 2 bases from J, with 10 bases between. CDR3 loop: CASSSGLTTDTQYF. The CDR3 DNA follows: TGTGCCAGCAGTTCCGGACTAACCACAGATACGCAGTATTTT.

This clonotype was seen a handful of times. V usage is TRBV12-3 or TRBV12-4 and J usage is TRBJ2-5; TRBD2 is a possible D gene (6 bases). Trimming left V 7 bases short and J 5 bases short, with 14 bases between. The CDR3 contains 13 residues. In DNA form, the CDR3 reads TGTGCCAGCACCCCCCGGGGGACGGAGACCCAGTACTTC. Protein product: CASTPRGTETQYF.

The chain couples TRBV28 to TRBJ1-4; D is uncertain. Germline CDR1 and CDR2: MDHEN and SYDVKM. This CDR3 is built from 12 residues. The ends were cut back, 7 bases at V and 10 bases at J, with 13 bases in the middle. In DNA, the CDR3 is TGTGCCAGCAATTCGATTCATGGAAAACTGTTTTTT. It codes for CASNSIHGKLFF.

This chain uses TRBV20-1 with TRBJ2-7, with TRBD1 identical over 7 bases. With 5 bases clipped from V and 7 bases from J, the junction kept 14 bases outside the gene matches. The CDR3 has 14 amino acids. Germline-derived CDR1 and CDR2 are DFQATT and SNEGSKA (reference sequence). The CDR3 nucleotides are TGCAGTGCTTTAATTACCGGGACAGTGAGGGAGCAGTACTTC. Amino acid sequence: CSALITGTVREQYF.

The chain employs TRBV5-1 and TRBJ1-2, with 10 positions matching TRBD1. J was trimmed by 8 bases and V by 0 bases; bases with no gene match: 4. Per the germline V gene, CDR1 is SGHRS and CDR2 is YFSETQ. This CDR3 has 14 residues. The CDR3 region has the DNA TGCGCCAGCAGCTTGGGACAGGGGGCTGAGGGCTACACCTTC. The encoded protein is CASSLGQGAEGYTF.

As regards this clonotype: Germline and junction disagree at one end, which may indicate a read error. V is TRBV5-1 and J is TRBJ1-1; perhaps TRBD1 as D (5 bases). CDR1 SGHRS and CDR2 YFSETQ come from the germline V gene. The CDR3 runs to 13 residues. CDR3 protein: CASRFGGHTEAFF. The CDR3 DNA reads TGCGCCAGCCGCTTTGGGGGTCACACTGAAGCTTTCTTT.

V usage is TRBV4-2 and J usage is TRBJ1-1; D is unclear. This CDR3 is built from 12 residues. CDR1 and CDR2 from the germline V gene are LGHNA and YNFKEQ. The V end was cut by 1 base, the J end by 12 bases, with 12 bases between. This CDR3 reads CASSQAGSMSFF. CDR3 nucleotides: TGTGCCAGCAGCCAAGCCGGGTCTATGTCTTTCTTT.

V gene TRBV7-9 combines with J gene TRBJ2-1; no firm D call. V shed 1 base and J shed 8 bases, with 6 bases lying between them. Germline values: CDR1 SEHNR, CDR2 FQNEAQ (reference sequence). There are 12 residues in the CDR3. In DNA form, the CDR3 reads TGTGCCAGCAGCTTAGTAGTCTATGAGCAGTTCTTC. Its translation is CASSLVVYEQFF. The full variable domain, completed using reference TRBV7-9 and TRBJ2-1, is DTGVSQNPRHKITKRGQNVTFRCDPISEHNRLYWYRQTLGQGPEFLTYFQNEAQLEKSRLLSDRFSAERPKGSFSTLEIQRTEQGDSAMYLCASSLVVYEQFFGPGTRLTVL.

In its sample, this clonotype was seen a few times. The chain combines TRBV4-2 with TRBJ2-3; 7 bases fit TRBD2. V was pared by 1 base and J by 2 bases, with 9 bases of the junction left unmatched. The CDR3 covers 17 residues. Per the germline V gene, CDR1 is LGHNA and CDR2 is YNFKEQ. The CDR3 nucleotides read TGTGCCAGCAGCCAAGTAAGGCTAGCGGAGCTCACAGATACGCAGTATTTT. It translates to CASSQVRLAELTDTQYF.

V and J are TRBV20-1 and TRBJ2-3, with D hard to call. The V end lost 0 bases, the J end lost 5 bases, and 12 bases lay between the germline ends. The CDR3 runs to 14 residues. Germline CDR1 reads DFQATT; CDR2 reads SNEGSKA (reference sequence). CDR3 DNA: TGCAGTGCTAGAGATAGTGTAACCGGAGATACGCAGTATTTT. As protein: CSARDSVTGDTQYF.